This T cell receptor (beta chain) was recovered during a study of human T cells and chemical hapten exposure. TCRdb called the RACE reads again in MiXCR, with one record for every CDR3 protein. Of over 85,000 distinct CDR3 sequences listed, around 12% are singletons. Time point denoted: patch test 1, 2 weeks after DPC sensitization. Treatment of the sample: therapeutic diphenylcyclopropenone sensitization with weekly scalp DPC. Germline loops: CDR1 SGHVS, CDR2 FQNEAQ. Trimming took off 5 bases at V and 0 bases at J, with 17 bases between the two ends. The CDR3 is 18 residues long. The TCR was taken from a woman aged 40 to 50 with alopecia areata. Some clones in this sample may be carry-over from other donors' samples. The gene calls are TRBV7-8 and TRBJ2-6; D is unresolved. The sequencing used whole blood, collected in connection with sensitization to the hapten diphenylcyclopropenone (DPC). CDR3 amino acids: CASSPRSSPGSGANVLTF. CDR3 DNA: TGTGCCAGCAGCCCCCGGTCGTCCCCGGGCTCTGGGGCCAACGTCCTGACTTTC.